A selection of T cell receptor beta chains follows, all from one sample in a study of blood T cell repertoires in COVID-19. TCRdb's copy holds only in-frame clones and misses some; the assay was immunoSEQ multiplex PCR. Here the sample spans approximately 170,000 clones, 80% to 85% being singletons. Material: peripheral blood. The receptors stem from a man between 65 and 80 years old with active or convalescent COVID-19. Both conserved end residues are part of each CDR3. D genes are given only for firm matches. The listing skips clone size in some rows; elsewhere it reads once, few, many or a size class.

TRBJ1-1 . . TRBV9 TGTGCCAGCAGCCCCGGGGGGGTTATGAACACTGAAGCTTTCTTT CASSPGGVMNTEAFF
TRBJ2-2 . . TRBV3-1/TRBV3-2 TGTGCCAGCAGCGACCAGGGACTTCCCACCGGGGAGCTGTTTTTT CASSDQGLPTGELFF
TRBJ2-7 . . TRBV28 TGTGCCAGCAGTCCCGGCCCCGGGACCTACGAGCAGTACTTC CASSPGPGTYEQYF
TRBJ2-3 . . TRBV5-1 TGCGCCAGCAGCTTGGCCCAACTGGATACGCAGTATTTT CASSLAQLDTQYF
TRBJ1-2 . . TRBV9 TGTGCCAGCAGCGTAGATAACAGACACTATGGCTACACCTTC CASSVDNRHYGYTF
TRBJ1-3 . TRBD1 TRBV5-1 TGCGCCAGCAGTCCTAACAGGGGTTCTGGAAACACCATATATTTT CASSPNRGSGNTIYF
TRBJ1-1 . . TRBV6-5 TGTGCCAGCAGTTCATCGACAGGACGGAACACTGAAGCTTTCTTT CASSSSTGRNTEAFF
TRBJ2-3 . TRBD2 TRBV28 TGTGCCAGCAGTCAAACTAGCGGGAGGACAGATACGCAGTATTTT CASSQTSGRTDTQYF
TRBJ1-4 . . TRBV14 TGTGCCAGCAGCCCTGGTAGAGGCACTAATGAAAAACTGTTTTTT CASSPGRGTNEKLFF
TRBJ2-3 few . TRBV5-4 TGTGCCAGCAGCCCTGTAGCAGATACGCAGTATTTT CASSPVADTQYF
TRBJ1-5 . TRBD1 TRBV27 TGTGCCAGCAGTTTATCTGAAGGGGGCCTTATATATAGCAATCAGCCCCAGCATTTT CASSLSEGGLIYSNQPQHF
TRBJ2-2 . TRBD1 TRBV24-1 TGTGCCACCGCAGGGACAGGGGGCACCGGGGAGCTGTTTTTT CATAGTGGTGELFF
TRBJ2-2 . . TRBV6-5 TGTGCCAGCACCATAGACAGACGAGACACCGGGGAGCTGTTTTTT CASTIDRRDTGELFF
TRBJ2-1 . . TRBV19 TGTGCCAGTAGTCCTACGACGGGCCTCCCCAGGGATGAGCAGTTCTTC CASSPTTGLPRDEQFF
TRBJ2-4 . . TRBV6-2/TRBV6-3 TGTGCCAGCAGTTACGGGGGGACCAAAAACATTCAGTACTTC CASSYGGTKNIQYF
TRBJ1-2 . . TRBV29-1 TGCACCACGGGAGGGGACTATGGCTACACCTTC CTTGGDYGYTF
TRBJ1-1 . . TRBV29-1 TGCAGCGGCCGCGGGTTGGGCACTGAAGCTTTCTTT CSGRGLGTEAFF
TRBJ2-3 . TRBD1 TRBV5-1 TGCGCCAGCAGCTTGGTTGGACAGGGGGCTTCAGATACGCAGTATTTT CASSLVGQGASDTQYF
TRBJ1-2 . TRBD1 TRBV5-8 TGTGCCAGCCTGGTACTAGGGACAGATGGCTACACCTTC CASLVLGTDGYTF
TRBJ1-2 few . TRBV3-1/TRBV3-2 TGTGCCAGCAGCCGCCCCGGACTGGATGGCTACACCTTC CASSRPGLDGYTF
TRBJ1-4 few . TRBV4-1 TGCGCCAGCAGCCAAGTTGGCGGATATAATGAAAAACTGTTTTTT CASSQVGGYNEKLFF